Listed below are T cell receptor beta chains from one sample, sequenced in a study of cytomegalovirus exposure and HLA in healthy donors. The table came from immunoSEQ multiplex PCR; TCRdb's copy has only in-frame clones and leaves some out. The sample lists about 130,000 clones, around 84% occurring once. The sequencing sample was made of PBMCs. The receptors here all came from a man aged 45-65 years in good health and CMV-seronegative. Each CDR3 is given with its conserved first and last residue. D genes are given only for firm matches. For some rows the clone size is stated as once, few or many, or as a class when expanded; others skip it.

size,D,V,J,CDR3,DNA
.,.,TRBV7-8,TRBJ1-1,CASSLAFGVNTEAFF,TGTGCCAGCAGCTTAGCATTCGGGGTGAACACTGAAGCTTTCTTT
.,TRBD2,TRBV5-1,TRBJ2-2,CASSLAPGGGIGELFF,TGCGCCAGCAGCTTGGCCCCCGGGGGGGGCATCGGGGAGCTGTTTTTT
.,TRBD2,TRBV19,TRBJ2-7,CASRPSGGIPLFYGEQYF,TGTGCCAGTAGGCCCAGCGGGGGAATCCCCCTATTTTACGGCGAGCAGTACTTC
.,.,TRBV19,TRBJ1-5,CASSSGAYSNQPQHF,TGTGCCAGTAGTAGCGGAGCGTATAGCAATCAGCCCCAGCATTTT
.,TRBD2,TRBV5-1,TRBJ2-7,CASSPAGVPGEQYF,TGCGCCAGCAGCCCCGCGGGGGTACCGGGCGAGCAGTACTTC
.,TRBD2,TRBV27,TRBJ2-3,CASSNLAGGDTQYF,TGTGCCAGCAGTAATCTAGCGGGGGGAGATACGCAGTATTTT
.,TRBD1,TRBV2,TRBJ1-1,CASRDRVRSTEAFF,TGTGCCAGCAGGGACAGGGTAAGGAGTACTGAAGCTTTCTTT
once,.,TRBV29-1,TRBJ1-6,CSAPPLDQGDSPLHF,TGCAGCGCTCCCCCCCTCGACCAAGGGGATTCACCCCTCCACTTT
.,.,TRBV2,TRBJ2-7,CASLAGAAYEQYF,TGTGCCAGCCTGGCAGGGGCAGCCTACGAGCAGTACTTC
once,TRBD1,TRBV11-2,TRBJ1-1,CASSSNPATGGRNTEAFF,TGTGCCAGCAGCTCAAACCCAGCGACAGGGGGACGGAACACTGAAGCTTTCTTT
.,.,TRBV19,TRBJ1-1,CASSIVRDNTEAFF,TGTGCCAGTAGTATAGTTCGGGATAACACTGAAGCTTTCTTT
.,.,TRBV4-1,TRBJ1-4,CASSQEGQAGGKLFF,TGCGCCAGCAGCCAAGAGGGGCAGGCGGGGGGAAAACTGTTTTTT
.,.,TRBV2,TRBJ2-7,CASGMGGPSF,TGTGCCAGCGGAATGGGGGGGCCATCCTTC
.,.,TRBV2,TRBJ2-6,CASHGGAPFSGANVLTF,TGTGCCAGCCACGGCGGGGCCCCATTCTCTGGGGCCAACGTCCTGACTTTC
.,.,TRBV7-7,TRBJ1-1,CASSLYLQNTEAFF,TGTGCTAGCAGCCTGTATTTACAAAACACTGAAGCTTTCTTT
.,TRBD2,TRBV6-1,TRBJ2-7,CASSKAGLAGPPSYEQYF,TGTGCCAGCAGTAAAGCGGGACTAGCGGGGCCCCCCTCCTACGAGCAGTACTTC